Reported below is one T cell receptor beta chain. Ages ranged from about 18 to 89 years, with residence in 24 US areas. The sample is drawn from a study of blood T cell repertoires in COVID-19. Repertoires were generated with immunoSEQ multiplex PCR, while TCRdb's copy carries only in-frame clones and drops some. The sample shows 300,000 to 400,000 clones, 90% of them seen only once. This CDR3 contains 14 residues. Germline loops: CDR1 WSHSY, CDR2 SAAADI. The germline V and J ends were trimmed by 8 bases and 0 bases, with 13 bases remaining between them. The specimen was PBMCs or T cells enriched from blood (not recorded which). This clonotype was obtained from a man in his fifties or sixties who had recovered from COVID-19. The chain has TRBV10-2 and TRBJ1-1, with D maybe TRBD1 (6 bases). CDR3 DNA: TGCGCCAGCCATTCGGACAGTCTGAACACTGAAGCTTTCTTT. Protein sequence: CASHSDSLNTEAFF.